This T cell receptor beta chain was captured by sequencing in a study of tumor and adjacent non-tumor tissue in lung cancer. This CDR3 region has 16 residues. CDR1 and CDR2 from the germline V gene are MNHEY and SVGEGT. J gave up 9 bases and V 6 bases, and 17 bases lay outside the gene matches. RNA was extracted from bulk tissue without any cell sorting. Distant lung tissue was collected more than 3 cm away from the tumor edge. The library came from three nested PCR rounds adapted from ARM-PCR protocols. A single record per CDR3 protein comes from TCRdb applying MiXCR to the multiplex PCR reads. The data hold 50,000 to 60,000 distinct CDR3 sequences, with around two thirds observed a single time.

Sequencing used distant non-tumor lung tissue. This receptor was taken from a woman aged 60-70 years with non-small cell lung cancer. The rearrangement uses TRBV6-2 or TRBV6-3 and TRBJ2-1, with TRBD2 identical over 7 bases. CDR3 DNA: TGTGCCAGCAGACCCCCGACTAGCAGGTTCAACACTGAGCAGTTCTTC. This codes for CASRPPTSRFNTEQFF.